The clone carrying this TCR beta chain was recorded many times. Its antigen is not identified. Individual cDNA molecules received unique molecular identifiers. TCRdb ran MiXCR on the 5' RACE reads and lists one entry per CDR3 protein. The repertoire holds tens of thousands of distinct CDR3 sequences, with around 5.7% as singletons. This specimen belongs to a study of early T cells in non-severe SARS-CoV-2 infection. Study-wide background: Bulk RNA isolated from unsorted whole blood underwent sequencing; chains were not paired. Broader study findings: In VDJdb matching, anti-spike CD8 responses were favored while private and CD4 specificities went missing.

The CDR3 contains 17 residues. After removal of 0 bases from V and 8 bases from J, the junction contained 16 bases not matched to a gene. Germline V gene sequence: CDR1 SGDLS, CDR2 YYNGEE. The sequence was obtained from an adult who was a healthcare worker with PCR-confirmed SARS-CoV-2 infection or an uninfected control (not recorded which). Input material: whole blood. The V and J genes are TRBV9 and TRBJ1-2; 7 nucleotides match TRBD1. Here the CDR3 reads CASSVASGQLALRGYTF. The CDR3 coding sequence is TGTGCCAGCAGCGTAGCCTCGGGACAGCTAGCCCTAAGGGGCTACACCTTC.